This TCR beta chain was retrieved from a study of glioma-infiltrating T cells after dendritic cell vaccination. Looking at the study overall: Dendritic cells derived from monocytes and pulsed with autologous tumor lysate formed the vaccine.

Trimming removed 2 bases from V and 6 bases from J, with 11 bases in between. CDR1 SGHDT and CDR2 YYEEEE come from the germline V gene. This CDR3 has 13 amino acids. This table comes from immunoSEQ multiplex PCR, and its TCRdb copy is limited to in-frame clones, with some not included. This table holds tens of thousands of clones, over 70% found once. The chain joins TRBV5-6 to TRBJ1-2, with D possibly matching TRBD1 (5 bases). Source: blood, taken before dendritic cell vaccination. The receptor comes from a human donor with glioblastoma. The CDR3 coding sequence is TGTGCCAGCAGCTTCGATGGGGGGAATGGCTACACCTTC. Translation: CASSFDGGNGYTF.